Following are 26 T cell receptor beta chains from one sample sequenced in a study of cytomegalovirus exposure and HLA in healthy donors. The PCR had 60 Vbeta and 13 Jbeta primers. Assay used: immunoSEQ multiplex PCR; TCRdb lists only in-frame clones, some missing. Of about 82,000 clones listed, roughly 80% are singletons. Sample: PBMCs. The source is a human donor in good health.

In DNA, the CDR3 is TGTGCCAGCAGCGGGCGCGGGGGGCGTTCTGGCTACACCTTC. It specifies CASSGRGGRSGYTF. This chain connects TRBV9 to TRBJ1-2; a possible D gene is TRBD1 (6 bases). This CDR3 is built from 14 residues. Trimming stripped 3 bases from V and 7 bases from J, with 16 bases between. In germline, CDR1 is SGDLS, CDR2 YYNGEE.

V is TRBV7-2 and J is TRBJ1-2; TRBD1 might be the D (5 bases). Germline V gene data show CDR1 as SGHTA and CDR2 as FQGNSA. The CDR3 contains 14 residues. The CDR3 here is CAYSSMPGGYGYTF. CDR3 sequence (DNA): TGTGCTTACAGCAGCATGCCGGGGGGGTATGGCTACACCTTC. The whole variable domain, filled in from reference TRBV7-2 and TRBJ1-2, reads GAGVSQSPSNKVTEKGKDVELRCDPISGHTALYWYRQSLGQGLEFLIYFQGNSAPDKSGLPSDRFSAERTGGSVSTLTIQRTQQEDSAVYLCAYSSMPGGYGYTFGSGTRLTVV.

V gene TRBV28 combines with J gene TRBJ1-1, with D tentatively TRBD1 (6 bases). The CDR3 is 15 amino acids. Per germline, CDR1 MDHEN and CDR2 SYDVKM. V shed 2 bases and J shed 3 bases, with 13 bases lying between them. The CDR3 DNA reads TGTGCCAGCAGTTTAGGCAGGGGATCGTACACTGAAGCTTTCTTT. Amino acid sequence: CASSLGRGSYTEAFF.

The J gene is TRBJ1-6, the V gene TRBV2; 7 bases match TRBD1. In germline, CDR1 is SNHLY, CDR2 FYNNEI. The CDR3 length is 15 residues. The trim removed 7 bases at V and 5 bases at J, leaving 8 bases unmatched. CDR3 loop: CASNRPGGDNSPLHF. The CDR3, as DNA: TGTGCCAGCAATAGGCCAGGGGGAGATAATTCACCCCTCCACTTT.

In DNA, the CDR3 is TGTGCCAGCAGGACGGGTAGATACACCGGGGAGCTGTTTTTT. Its translation: CASRTGRYTGELFF. The V and J genes are TRBV25-1 and TRBJ2-2; D call uncertain. The CDR3 spans 14 residues. The germline V gene has CDR1 MGHDK and CDR2 SYGVNS. With 6 bases removed from V and 3 bases from J, the gap between germline ends came to 11 bases.

The chain uses TRBV27 and TRBJ1-2; 7 positions agree with TRBD1. J was trimmed by 5 bases and V by 6 bases; bases with no gene match: 9. The CDR3 length is 14 residues. CDR1 MNHEY and CDR2 SMNVEV come from the germline V gene (reference sequence). The CDR3 DNA follows: TGTGCCAGCAGCTCCAGGGGGGCAGGGTATGGCTACACCTTC. It encodes CASSSRGAGYGYTF.

The chain couples TRBV7-6 to TRBJ2-7; a weak D match, TRBD2 (6 bases). CDR3 length: 16 residues. CDR1 and CDR2 from the germline V gene are SGHVS and FNYEAQ. Deletions cut 1 base from V and 4 bases from J, with 17 bases between. The chain's CDR3 is CASSLGAAGRPYEQYF. The CDR3, as DNA: TGTGCCAGCAGCTTAGGGGCCGCGGGGAGGCCATACGAGCAGTACTTC.

This rearrangement joins TRBV5-6 to TRBJ2-2; 9 bases fit TRBD1. J was trimmed by 5 bases and V by 2 bases; bases with no gene match: 7. The CDR3 is 16 amino acids. CDR1 is SGHDT, CDR2 YYEEEE, per germline. The CDR3 coding sequence is TGTGCCAGCAGCTTTATGGGACAGGGAGTAACCGGGGAGCTGTTTTTT. This codes for CASSFMGQGVTGELFF.

To note about this clone: Other DNA variants within this sample encode the same CDR3. The V gene is TRBV6-1, the J gene TRBJ1-2; maybe TRBD1 (6 bases). The germline V and J ends were trimmed by 0 bases and 5 bases, with 7 bases remaining between them. Germline loops: CDR1 MNHNS, CDR2 SASEGT. CDR3 length: 13 amino acids. CDR3: CASSEARGYGYTF. DNA of the CDR3: TGTGCCAGCAGTGAAGCCAGGGGATATGGCTACACCTTC.

The CDR3 loop reads CASSQDLERAEAFF. The CDR3 nucleotides read TGCGCCAGCAGCCAAGATTTGGAGAGAGCTGAAGCTTTCTTT. The rearrangement joins TRBV4-3 to TRBJ1-1; D remains unclear. Germline values: CDR1 LGHNA, CDR2 YSLEER. This CDR3 comprises 14 residues. Trimming removed 0 bases from V and 6 bases from J, with 11 bases in between.

The J gene is TRBJ2-7, the V gene TRBV2, with 10 nucleotides matching TRBD2. Unmatched junction bases numbered 11, after V lost 4 bases and J lost 5 bases. Germline V gene data show CDR1 as SNHLY and CDR2 as FYNNEI. CDR3 length equals 16 residues. CDR3 sequence reads: CASSVESGGAIDEQYF. The CDR3 bases are TGTGCCAGCAGTGTAGAAAGCGGGGGGGCAATCGACGAGCAGTACTTC. Based on the CDR3 plus reference TRBV2 and TRBJ2-7, the full variable domain is EPEVTQTPSHQVTQMGQEVILRCVPISNHLYFYWYRQILGQKVEFLVSFYNNEISEKSEIFDDQFSVERPDGSNFTLKIRSTKLEDSAMYFCASSVESGGAIDEQYFGPGTRLTVT.

This clone has only a few counts. The chain employs TRBV5-1 and TRBJ2-6; TRBD1 is a possible D gene (6 bases). CDR3 length: 17 residues. Per the germline V gene, CDR1 is SGHRS and CDR2 is YFSETQ. V shed 3 bases and J shed 0 bases, with 13 bases lying between them. The CDR3 region has the DNA TGCGCCAGCAGCTGGACCAGGGGAAACTCTGGGGCCAACGTCCTGACTTTC. Amino acids: CASSWTRGNSGANVLTF.

This sequence joins TRBV6-1 and TRBJ1-1; D is ambiguous. The V gene lost 8 bases and the J gene lost 4 bases, with 11 bases spanning the gap. The CDR3 spans 12 residues. CDR1 is MNHNS, CDR2 SASEGT, per germline. CDR3 region: CASGLGSTEAFF. In nucleotides, the CDR3 is TGTGCCAGCGGCTTAGGGAGCACTGAAGCTTTCTTT.

The CDR3 spells CASSVRGDANTGELFF. The DNA for the CDR3 is TGTGCCAGCAGCGTGCGGGGGGATGCGAACACCGGGGAGCTGTTTTTT. The chain recombines TRBV9 with TRBJ2-2; the match to TRBD2 covers 8 bases. Germline V gives CDR1 SGDLS, CDR2 YYNGEE. V dropped 2 bases and J dropped 0; count of bases not matched to a gene: 3. The CDR3 length is 16 residues.

The rearrangement joins TRBV5-6 to TRBJ2-3; TRBD2 matches at 7 bases. The germline V gene encodes CDR1 SGHDT and CDR2 YYEEEE. The CDR3 runs 14 residues. Trimming removed 4 bases from V and 2 bases from J; junction bases left unmatched: 4. The CDR3 region is CASSRRGITDTQYF. The CDR3 nucleotides are TGTGCCAGCAGCCGGCGGGGGATCACAGATACGCAGTATTTT.

V gene TRBV5-4 combines with J gene TRBJ2-1; D may be TRBD2 (6 bases). There are 14 residues in the CDR3. CDR1 and CDR2 from the germline V gene are SGHNT and YYREEE (reference sequence). V shed 0 bases and J shed 9 bases, with 13 bases lying between them. Here the CDR3 DNA reads TGTGCCAGCAGCTTGGCGGTTAGCGGTGCTGAGCAGTTCTTC. Translation gives CASSLAVSGAEQFF.

About this clone itself: The junction departs from germline at one end; a sequencing error may be responsible. CDR3 residues: CASSQTTGGGYPF. The CDR3 region has the DNA TGCGCCAGCAGCCAAACAACAGGCGGGGGCTACCCCTTC. The chain joins TRBV4-3 to TRBJ1-2; a weak D match, TRBD1 (6 bases). This CDR3 comprises 13 residues. Germline V lookup: CDR1 LGHNA, CDR2 YSLEER.

The chain is built from TRBV9 and TRBJ1-4, with a weak D call TRBD1 (5 bases). The CDR3 has 14 residues. Trimming took 2 bases from V and 9 from J, leaving 14 bases between them. Per the germline V gene, CDR1 is SGDLS and CDR2 is YYNGEE. CDR3 DNA: TGTGCCAGCAGCGTCGGGGGGGGAGCGAAAAAACTGTTTTTT. This translates into CASSVGGGAKKLFF.

This clone was detected only a few times. The V gene is TRBV5-1, the J gene TRBJ1-4; 11 nucleotides align to TRBD1. The V segment lost 0 bases and the J segment 3 bases; nucleotides outside the gene matches: 7. The germline gives CDR1 SGHRS, CDR2 YFSETQ. There are 18 residues in the CDR3. The CDR3: CASSLARGQGVANEKLFF. DNA for the CDR3: TGCGCCAGCAGCTTGGCCAGGGGACAGGGGGTGGCTAATGAAAAACTGTTTTTT.

The chain employs TRBV5-1 and TRBJ1-1, with unresolved D. CDR1 is SGHRS, CDR2 YFSETQ, per germline. CDR3 length: 18 residues. The V and J ends lost 3 bases and 0 bases respectively, with 21 bases between them. DNA of the CDR3: TGCGCCAGCAGCTCCCATCGCCTCCAGGCGAACATGAACACTGAAGCTTTCTTT. As protein: CASSSHRLQANMNTEAFF.

The chain links TRBV6-6 to TRBJ1-3; maybe TRBD1 (6 bases). In germline, CDR1 is MNHNY, CDR2 SVGAGI (reference sequence). This CDR3 has 13 residues. V lost 11 bases and J 3 bases, leaving 14 bases between the germline ends. CDR3 bases: TGTGCCGTCTCCAGGGGAAGTGGAAACACCATATATTTT. Translated: CAVSRGSGNTIYF.

This clone showed up just a few times. This chain connects TRBV5-1 to TRBJ1-4, with D possibly being TRBD1 (5 bases). This CDR3 is 12 amino acids long. V was pared by 5 bases and J by 6 bases, with 8 bases between. The germline gives CDR1 SGHRS, CDR2 YFSETQ. CDR3 sequence: CASRGVDEKLFF. CDR3 DNA: TGCGCCAGCAGAGGGGTAGATGAAAAACTGTTTTTT.

The chain employs TRBV2 and TRBJ1-5, with a tentative D call TRBD1 (5 bases). Trimming pared 8 bases from V and 0 bases from J, leaving 20 bases between. The CDR3 consists of 17 residues. CDR1 and CDR2 (germline): SNHLY, FYNNEI. The CDR3 sequence: CASRQGSSPYSNQPQHF. The CDR3 DNA sequence: TGTGCCAGCCGCCAGGGTTCGTCTCCGTATAGCAATCAGCCCCAGCATTTT.

In this sample, this clone turned up a few times. The V and J genes are TRBV2 and TRBJ1-1; tentative D call: TRBD1 (5 bases). The germline V and J ends were trimmed by 5 bases and 4 bases, with 11 bases remaining between them. The CDR3 has 13 residues. Germline V CDR1 and CDR2: SNHLY, FYNNEI. The CDR3 reads CASSQERGTEAFF. DNA of the CDR3: TGTGCCAGCAGTCAAGAAAGGGGCACTGAAGCTTTCTTT.

The J gene is TRBJ1-2, the V gene TRBV18, with TRBD1 identical over 10 bases. Per the germline V gene, CDR1 is KGHSH and CDR2 is LQKENI. V trimming: 5 bases; J trimming: 8 bases; junction bases outside the gene matches: 11. This CDR3 contains 15 residues. The DNA of the CDR3 is TGTGCCAGCTCATCAGACAGGGGGCGCGTCGGAGGCTACACCTTC. Protein product: CASSSDRGRVGGYTF.

The gene calls are TRBV7-9 and TRBJ1-1; D unclear. This CDR3 is 15 amino acids long. Trimming took 1 base from V and 0 from J, leaving 9 bases between them. In germline, CDR1 is SEHNR, CDR2 FQNEAQ (reference sequence). This chain's CDR3 is CASSLVPGLNTEAFF. CDR3 nucleotides: TGTGCCAGCAGCTTAGTTCCGGGTCTGAACACTGAAGCTTTCTTT. Combining the CDR3 with reference TRBV7-9 and TRBJ1-1 gives the whole variable domain DTGVSQNPRHKITKRGQNVTFRCDPISEHNRLYWYRQTLGQGPEFLTYFQNEAQLEKSRLLSDRFSAERPKGSFSTLEIQRTEQGDSAMYLCASSLVPGLNTEAFFGQGTRLTVV.